This is a list of T cell receptor beta chains from one sample in a study of blood T cell repertoires in COVID-19. This table comes from immunoSEQ multiplex PCR, and its TCRdb copy is limited to in-frame clones, with some not included. The top ten clones hold 3.5% to 4% of a sample with about 220,000 clones, more than 70% of them seen once. Sequenced: peripheral blood. The receptors were sampled from a woman of 80 years or more with acute or convalescent COVID-19. CDR3s include the opening cysteine and the closing phenylalanine or tryptophan. The D gene is left open where the match is weak. Not every row has a clone size; where given, it reads once, few, many or a size class.

abundance: NA
j_gene: TRBJ1-5
d_gene: NA
v_gene: TRBV19
CDR3nt: TGTGCCAGTAGTTCCCAAGGGGTTACGGACGGATATAGCAATCAGCCCCAGCATTTT
CDR3aa: CASSSQGVTDGYSNQPQHF

abundance: NA
j_gene: TRBJ1-5
d_gene: TRBD1
v_gene: TRBV2
CDR3nt: TGTGCCAGCAGTTTACAGGGGGGCAATCAGCCCCAGCATTTT
CDR3aa: CASSLQGGNQPQHF

abundance: NA
j_gene: TRBJ1-6
d_gene: NA
v_gene: TRBV7-8
CDR3nt: TGTGCCAGCAGCCTTCGACAGACAACAAATTCACCCCTCCACTTT
CDR3aa: CASSLRQTTNSPLHF

abundance: few
j_gene: TRBJ2-7
d_gene: NA
v_gene: TRBV11-3
CDR3nt: TGTGCCAGCAGCTTGAGACTAGTCAACGAGCAGTACTTC
CDR3aa: CASSLRLVNEQYF

abundance: NA
j_gene: TRBJ1-2
d_gene: NA
v_gene: TRBV12-5
CDR3nt: TGTGCTAGTGGTCCCTGGCCCTTCTCACAGGGTGGCTATGGCTACACCTTC
CDR3aa: CASGPWPFSQGGYGYTF

abundance: NA
j_gene: TRBJ1-1
d_gene: NA
v_gene: TRBV6-4
CDR3nt: TGTGCCAGCAGTGAACTGCCGGGAACTGAAGCTTTCTTT
CDR3aa: CASSELPGTEAFF

abundance: NA
j_gene: TRBJ1-2
d_gene: TRBD1
v_gene: TRBV19
CDR3nt: TGTGCCAGCGGACAGGGTAACTATGGCTACACCTTC
CDR3aa: CASGQGNYGYTF

abundance: NA
j_gene: TRBJ1-4
d_gene: NA
v_gene: TRBV3-1/TRBV3-2
CDR3nt: TGTGCCAGCAGCCGAAATCCCGGGACTGTAACTAATGAAAAACTGTTTTTT
CDR3aa: CASSRNPGTVTNEKLFF

abundance: NA
j_gene: TRBJ2-7
d_gene: NA
v_gene: TRBV4-1
CDR3nt: TGCGCCAGCAGCCTGGGTACAGGGACCTACGAGCAGTACTTC
CDR3aa: CASSLGTGTYEQYF

abundance: NA
j_gene: TRBJ2-1
d_gene: TRBD2
v_gene: TRBV7-2
CDR3nt: TGTGCCAGCAGCTTAGTTATTACGGCGGGGGGGCTTTACAATGAGCAGTTCTTC
CDR3aa: CASSLVITAGGLYNEQFF

abundance: NA
j_gene: TRBJ1-2
d_gene: NA
v_gene: TRBV5-4
CDR3nt: TGTGCCAGCAGCCCGGACAGAAAAGCGGCCGGCACCTTC
CDR3aa: CASSPDRKAAGTF

abundance: NA
j_gene: TRBJ2-1
d_gene: TRBD2
v_gene: TRBV11-3
CDR3nt: TGTGCCAGCAGCTTAGCCCCGGGGGGGCCTGAGCAGTTCTTC
CDR3aa: CASSLAPGGPEQFF

abundance: NA
j_gene: TRBJ2-2
d_gene: NA
v_gene: TRBV10-3
CDR3nt: TGTGCCATCAGTGATTACAGGGCTCCCACCGGGGAGCTGTTTTTT
CDR3aa: CAISDYRAPTGELFF

abundance: NA
j_gene: TRBJ2-4
d_gene: TRBD2
v_gene: TRBV7-2
CDR3nt: TGTGCCAGCGGTACCAGCGGGGGGTTTACCAAAAACATTCAGTACTTC
CDR3aa: CASGTSGGFTKNIQYF

abundance: once
j_gene: TRBJ1-2
d_gene: NA
v_gene: TRBV19
CDR3nt: TGTGCCAGTAGTATAGATAGCTCCCTCAGCGGCGGCTACACCTTC
CDR3aa: CASSIDSSLSGGYTF

abundance: once
j_gene: TRBJ1-1
d_gene: NA
v_gene: TRBV19
CDR3nt: TGTGCCAGTAGGGCAGGGGTTTTCCCTGAAGCTTTCTTT
CDR3aa: CASRAGVFPEAFF

abundance: NA
j_gene: TRBJ1-1
d_gene: TRBD1
v_gene: TRBV3-1/TRBV3-2
CDR3nt: TGTGCCAGCAGTACCATAGGACAGGGTAAGGCTTTCTTT
CDR3aa: CASSTIGQGKAFF

abundance: NA
j_gene: TRBJ1-4
d_gene: NA
v_gene: TRBV19
CDR3nt: TGTGCCAGTAGTATCGGTGTGACTAATGAAAAACTGTTTTTT
CDR3aa: CASSIGVTNEKLFF

abundance: NA
j_gene: TRBJ2-7
d_gene: TRBD2
v_gene: TRBV5-6
CDR3nt: TGTGCCAGCAGCCCTATGAGGAGGGGTGGGACTAGCGGGGACTACGAGCAGTACTTC
CDR3aa: CASSPMRRGGTSGDYEQYF

abundance: few
j_gene: TRBJ2-6
d_gene: TRBD1
v_gene: TRBV19
CDR3nt: TGTGCCAGTAGTTTCACGCAGGGGGCGCTTCTGGGGGCCAACGTCCTGACTTTC
CDR3aa: CASSFTQGALLGANVLTF

abundance: once
j_gene: TRBJ1-1
d_gene: TRBD1
v_gene: TRBV19
CDR3nt: TGTGCCAGTATAAGGGACAGGGGGCGTGGGACTGAAGCTTTCTTT
CDR3aa: CASIRDRGRGTEAFF

abundance: NA
j_gene: TRBJ2-5
d_gene: TRBD1
v_gene: TRBV6-5
CDR3nt: TGTGCCAGCACTAGGGACAGAACCCAAGAGACCCAGTACTTC
CDR3aa: CASTRDRTQETQYF

abundance: NA
j_gene: TRBJ2-5
d_gene: NA
v_gene: TRBV19
CDR3nt: TGTGCCAGTAGTCAACAGGGCGTCGAGACCCAGTACTTC
CDR3aa: CASSQQGVETQYF

abundance: NA
j_gene: TRBJ2-7
d_gene: NA
v_gene: TRBV7-9
CDR3nt: TGTGCCAGCAGCCTAACCGGGGGTACCTACGAGCAGTACTTC
CDR3aa: CASSLTGGTYEQYF

abundance: NA
j_gene: TRBJ2-2
d_gene: NA
v_gene: TRBV7-9
CDR3nt: TGTGCCAGCAGCTTAACTACCCAGAGAAACACCGGGGAGCTGTTTTTT
CDR3aa: CASSLTTQRNTGELFF

abundance: NA
j_gene: TRBJ1-2
d_gene: NA
v_gene: TRBV7-2
CDR3nt: TGTGCCAGCAGCGCGGGGCAGGCCTATGGCTACACCTTC
CDR3aa: CASSAGQAYGYTF

abundance: NA
j_gene: TRBJ2-3
d_gene: NA
v_gene: TRBV11-3
CDR3nt: TGTGCCAGCAGCCCCGGGGTAGGGCGCACAGATACGCAGTATTTT
CDR3aa: CASSPGVGRTDTQYF

abundance: NA
j_gene: TRBJ2-7
d_gene: NA
v_gene: TRBV7-2
CDR3nt: TGTGCCAGCAGCTTAGCGCGACAGACCTACGAGCAGTACTTC
CDR3aa: CASSLARQTYEQYF

abundance: NA
j_gene: TRBJ1-2
d_gene: NA
v_gene: TRBV5-1
CDR3nt: TGCGCCAGCAGCTTGCCCCAAGGGGGCTATGGCTACACCTTC
CDR3aa: CASSLPQGGYGYTF

abundance: NA
j_gene: TRBJ2-7
d_gene: TRBD2
v_gene: TRBV6-1
CDR3nt: TGTGCCAGCAGTGAAGCAGCGGGGGGGGCTCACGAGCAGTACTTC
CDR3aa: CASSEAAGGAHEQYF

abundance: NA
j_gene: TRBJ2-3
d_gene: TRBD2
v_gene: TRBV27
CDR3nt: TGTGCCAGCAGTTTAACGGCGGGGGGGTCCCACACAGATACGCAGTATTTT
CDR3aa: CASSLTAGGSHTDTQYF

abundance: NA
j_gene: TRBJ1-1
d_gene: NA
v_gene: TRBV28
CDR3nt: TGTGCCAGCAGGGGTACGTGGCGCGGGAGGGGCACTGAAGCTTTCTTT
CDR3aa: CASRGTWRGRGTEAFF

abundance: NA
j_gene: TRBJ2-7
d_gene: TRBD2
v_gene: TRBV4-2
CDR3nt: TGTGCCAGCAGCCAAGATACAGAAGCGGGGGAGTACGAGCAGTACTTC
CDR3aa: CASSQDTEAGEYEQYF

abundance: NA
j_gene: TRBJ2-2
d_gene: TRBD1
v_gene: TRBV18
CDR3nt: TGTGCCAGCTCAACTGGACAGGGAAACACCGGGGAGCTGTTTTTT
CDR3aa: CASSTGQGNTGELFF

abundance: NA
j_gene: TRBJ2-3
d_gene: NA
v_gene: TRBV9
CDR3nt: TGTGCCAGCAGCCATGGACTAGTGGGGGCCCCCACAGATACGCAGTATTTT
CDR3aa: CASSHGLVGAPTDTQYF

abundance: NA
j_gene: TRBJ1-4
d_gene: NA
v_gene: TRBV4-2
CDR3nt: TGTGCCAGCAGCCAACCGGAAGACAGAAACGAACTGTTTTTT
CDR3aa: CASSQPEDRNELFF

abundance: NA
j_gene: TRBJ1-1
d_gene: NA
v_gene: TRBV3-1/TRBV3-2
CDR3nt: TGTGCCAGCAGCCAGAGTGGGGCCGAAGCTTTCTTT
CDR3aa: CASSQSGAEAFF

abundance: NA
j_gene: TRBJ1-1
d_gene: NA
v_gene: TRBV28
CDR3nt: TGTGCCAGCAGGAGAACCAGAATAGGGGACACTGAAGCTTTCTTT
CDR3aa: CASRRTRIGDTEAFF

abundance: NA
j_gene: TRBJ2-2
d_gene: NA
v_gene: TRBV7-3
CDR3nt: TGTGCCAGCAGCCCCATAGTCGCCCCCCGTCGGGGGGCCGGCGGGGAGCTGTTTTTT
CDR3aa: CASSPIVAPRRGAGGELFF

abundance: NA
j_gene: TRBJ2-7
d_gene: NA
v_gene: TRBV28
CDR3nt: TGTGCCAGCAGTTTAGCGGGGATCTCCTACGAGCAGTACTTC
CDR3aa: CASSLAGISYEQYF

abundance: once
j_gene: TRBJ2-3
d_gene: TRBD1
v_gene: TRBV3-1/TRBV3-2
CDR3nt: TGTGCCAGCAGCCCGGGACAGGGGGAAGGTACGCAGTATTTT
CDR3aa: CASSPGQGEGTQYF